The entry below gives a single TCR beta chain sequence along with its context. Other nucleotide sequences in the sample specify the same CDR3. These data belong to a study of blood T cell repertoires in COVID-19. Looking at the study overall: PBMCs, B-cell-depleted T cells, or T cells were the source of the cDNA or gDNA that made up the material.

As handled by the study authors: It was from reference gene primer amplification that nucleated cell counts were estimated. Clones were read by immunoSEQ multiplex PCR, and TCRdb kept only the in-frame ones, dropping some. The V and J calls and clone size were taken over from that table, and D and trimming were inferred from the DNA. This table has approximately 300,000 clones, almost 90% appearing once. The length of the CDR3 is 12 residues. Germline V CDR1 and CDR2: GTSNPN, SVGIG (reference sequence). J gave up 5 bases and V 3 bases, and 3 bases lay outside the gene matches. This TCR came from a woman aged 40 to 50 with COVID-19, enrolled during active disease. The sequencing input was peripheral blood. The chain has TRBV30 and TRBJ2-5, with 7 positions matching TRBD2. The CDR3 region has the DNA TGTGCCTGGAGCCCGGGGGGTGAGACCCAGTACTTC. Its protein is CAWSPGGETQYF.